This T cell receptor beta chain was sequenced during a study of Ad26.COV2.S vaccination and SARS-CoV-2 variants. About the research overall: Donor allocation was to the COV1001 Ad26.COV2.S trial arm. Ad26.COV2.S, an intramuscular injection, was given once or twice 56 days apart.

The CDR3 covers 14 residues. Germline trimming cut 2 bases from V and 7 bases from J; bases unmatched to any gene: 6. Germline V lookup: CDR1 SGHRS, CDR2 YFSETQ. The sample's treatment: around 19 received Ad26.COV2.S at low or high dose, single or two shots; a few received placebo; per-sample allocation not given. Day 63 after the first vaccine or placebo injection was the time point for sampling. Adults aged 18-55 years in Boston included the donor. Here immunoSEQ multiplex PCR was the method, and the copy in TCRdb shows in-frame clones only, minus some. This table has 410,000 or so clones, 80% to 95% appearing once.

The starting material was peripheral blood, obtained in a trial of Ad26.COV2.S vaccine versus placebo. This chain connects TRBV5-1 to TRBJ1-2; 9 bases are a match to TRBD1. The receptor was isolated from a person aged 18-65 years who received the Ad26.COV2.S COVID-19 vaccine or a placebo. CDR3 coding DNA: TGCGCCAGCAGCTTATGGACAGGGGAGGGTGGCTACACCTTC. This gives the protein CASSLWTGEGGYTF.